The 19 T cell receptor beta chains reported below all come from one sample, sequenced in a study of blood T cell repertoires in COVID-19 (dated by TCRdb to about 2020). Libraries were prepared through the immunoSEQ multiplex PCR assay. Imported from immuneACCESS, the table was reduced by TCRdb to in-frame sequences with V and J called. These copies leave out some clones; in studies compared against another copy, an unresolved V gene accounts for under half, and the cause of the remainder is not known. Within this sample are under 250,000 clones, with around 86% of them counted one time only. The top ten constitute under 2% of the sample. Sequencing was carried out using peripheral blood. The receptors were gathered from a woman in her fifties or sixties who had recovered from COVID-19.

The rearrangement joins TRBV2 to TRBJ2-1, with 8 nucleotides matching TRBD1. CDR1 is SNHLY, CDR2 FYNNEI, per germline. V shed 10 bases and J 1 base; nucleotides not matched to a gene: 6. This CDR3 comprises 14 residues. The CDR3 reads CATRTGNSYNEQFF. The CDR3 DNA sequence: TGTGCCACCCGGACAGGGAATTCCTACAATGAGCAGTTCTTC.

The genes are TRBV7-3 and TRBJ2-3; TRBD2 aligns across 13 bases. CDR1 is SGHTA, CDR2 FQGTGA, per germline. V was clipped by 5 bases and J by 1 base; unmatched bases: 3. CDR3 size: 16 residues. The CDR3 here is CASSAGLAGGTDTQYF. In nucleotides, the CDR3 is TGTGCCAGCAGCGCCGGACTAGCGGGGGGCACAGATACGCAGTATTTT.

The J gene is TRBJ1-6, the V gene TRBV27; 7 bases match TRBD1. Germline V gene sequence: CDR1 MNHEY, CDR2 SMNVEV (reference sequence). The CDR3 spans 14 residues. V lost 6 bases, J lost 10 bases, and 9 bases stayed unmatched. CDR3 nucleotides: TGTGCCAGCAGCCGGACAGGCCCCTGGTCACCCCTCCACTTT. Its translation: CASSRTGPWSPLHF.

The V gene is TRBV2, the J gene TRBJ1-5; 8 bases are shared with TRBD1. Germline V gives CDR1 SNHLY, CDR2 FYNNEI. V shed 6 bases, J shed 2 bases, and the junction held 6 bases outside the gene matches. The CDR3 contains 15 residues. CDR3 region: CASRPGTGGNQPQHF. DNA for the CDR3: TGTGCCAGCAGGCCAGGGACAGGAGGCAATCAGCCCCAGCATTTT. The full variable domain, its missing parts supplied by reference TRBV2 and TRBJ1-5, is EPEVTQTPSHQVTQMGQEVILRCVPISNHLYFYWYRQILGQKVEFLVSFYNNEISEKSEIFDDQFSVERPDGSNFTLKIRSTKLEDSAMYFCASRPGTGGNQPQHFGDGTRLSIL.

V gene TRBV2 combines with J gene TRBJ2-7; D may be TRBD2 (6 bases). The CDR3 totals 15 residues. V lost 4 bases and J 2 bases, leaving 15 bases between the germline ends. The germline gives CDR1 SNHLY, CDR2 FYNNEI. The CDR3 nucleotides read TGTGCCAGCAGTGTTGCGGGAACCCTACCCTACGAGCAGTACTTC. It codes for CASSVAGTLPYEQYF.

The chain has TRBV10-2 and TRBJ1-1, with a weak D call TRBD1 (5 bases). The CDR3 sequence is 14 residues long. Germline assignment: CDR1 WSHSY and CDR2 SAAADI. With 7 bases removed from V and 2 bases from J, the gap between germline ends came to 14 bases. The CDR3 nucleotides read TGCGCCAGCACCAGGGTTAGGGGAAACACTGAAGCTTTCTTT. Residues: CASTRVRGNTEAFF.

The rearrangement links TRBV6-2 or TRBV6-3 to TRBJ2-7; tentatively, D is TRBD1 (6 bases). The CDR3 is 15 amino acids. Trimming shortened V by 4 bases and J by 3 bases, and 16 bases separated the two germline ends. In germline, CDR1 is MNHEY, CDR2 SVGEGT. Written as DNA, the CDR3 is TGTGCCAGCAGTTTCTTTGGGACATTGATCTACGAGCAGTACTTC. Amino acids: CASSFFGTLIYEQYF.

The rearrangement links TRBV6-5 to TRBJ1-2, with D possibly being TRBD1 (5 bases). This CDR3 spans 15 amino acids. V lost 2 bases and J lost 3, with 13 bases in between. The germline gives CDR1 MNHEY, CDR2 SVGAGI. CDR3 loop: CASSYSAGRHYGYTF. The CDR3 bases are TGTGCCAGCAGTTACAGCGCAGGGCGGCACTATGGCTACACCTTC.

The chain uses TRBV5-6 and TRBJ2-1; TRBD2 aligns across 7 bases. The CDR3 consists of 15 residues. Per the germline V gene, CDR1 is SGHDT and CDR2 is YYEEEE. J was trimmed by 4 bases and V by 4 bases; bases with no gene match: 8. The CDR3 is CASSPGGNLYNEQFF. CDR3 in DNA: TGTGCCAGCAGCCCCGGGGGGAACCTGTACAATGAGCAGTTCTTC.

Notes on this clone: At one end the junction does not follow the germline gene, possibly because of a read error. The V call is TRBV6-5, the J call TRBJ2-7, with TRBD1 identical over 9 bases. CDR1 is MNHEY, CDR2 SVGAGI, per germline. The CDR3 has 15 amino acids. The CDR3 is CASSYSRTGAPEKYF. For the CDR3, the DNA is TGTGCCAGCAGTTACTCCCGGACAGGGGCGCCCGAGAAGTACTTC.

J is TRBJ2-7 and V is TRBV5-1; 11 bases are a match to TRBD1. After removal of 5 bases from V and 4 bases from J, the junction contained 5 bases not matched to a gene. The CDR3 has 14 amino acids. Per the germline V gene, CDR1 is SGHRS and CDR2 is YFSETQ. CDR3 sequence reads: CASRGQGASYEQYF. In nucleotides, the CDR3 is TGCGCCAGCAGAGGACAGGGGGCTAGTTACGAGCAGTACTTC.

J is TRBJ2-7 and V is TRBV7-2; 7 nucleotides agree with TRBD2. CDR1 is SGHTA and CDR2 is FQGNSA in the germline V gene. J lost 0 bases, V lost 5 bases, and 16 bases had no gene match. This CDR3 spans 18 amino acids. The CDR3 sequence: CASSPGVGGDYLSYEQYF. The DNA for the CDR3 is TGTGCCAGCAGCCCCGGGGTGGGGGGGGACTACCTCTCCTACGAGCAGTACTTC. Filled out from reference TRBV7-2 and TRBJ2-7, the complete variable domain reads GAGVSQSPSNKVTEKGKDVELRCDPISGHTALYWYRQSLGQGLEFLIYFQGNSAPDKSGLPSDRFSAERTGGSVSTLTIQRTQQEDSAVYLCASSPGVGGDYLSYEQYFGPGTRLTVT.

This chain joins TRBV5-1 and TRBJ2-3; perhaps TRBD2 as D (5 bases). V was shortened by 1 base and J by 1 base, with 16 bases between the two germline ends. Germline values: CDR1 SGHRS, CDR2 YFSETQ. The CDR3 totals 17 residues. CDR3 sequence (DNA): TGCGCCAGCAGCTTGCCGGGTGTGGGAGTAGGCACAGATACGCAGTATTTT. Residues: CASSLPGVGVGTDTQYF.

CDR3 sequence: CASSLRLAGVTDTQYF. The CDR3 bases are TGTGCCAGCAGCTTGAGACTAGCGGGGGTGACAGATACGCAGTATTTT. This chain joins TRBV5-4 and TRBJ2-3; TRBD2 agrees at 12 bases. Germline values: CDR1 SGHNT, CDR2 YYREEE (reference sequence). CDR3 length: 16 residues. V gave up 1 base and J gave up 3 bases; unmatched junction bases: 3.

Written as DNA, the CDR3 is TGCAGCGCGAAACCGGGACAGGGCGGATGTTTGAGCAATCAGCCCCAGCATTTT. Its protein product is CSAKPGQGGCLSNQPQHF. The chain uses TRBV29-1 and TRBJ1-5, with 9 bases lining up with TRBD1. J lost 1 base, V lost 7 bases, and 17 bases had no gene match. The CDR3 loop spans 18 amino acids. The germline gives CDR1 SQVTM, CDR2 ANQGSEA.

The chain carries TRBV5-1 and TRBJ1-1; 10 bases agree with TRBD1. The V gene end was trimmed by 4 bases and the J gene end by 4 bases; junction bases not matched to a gene: 28. This CDR3 spans 22 amino acids. Looked up from germline, CDR1 is SGHRS and CDR2 is YFSETQ. The CDR3 nucleotides read TGCGCCAGCAGCCCGGGGACAGGGGAGTGGGAGTGGGCCTCCTTTTTAGGCACTGAAGCTTTCTTT. Its translation is CASSPGTGEWEWASFLGTEAFF.

The chain is built from TRBV15 and TRBJ2-1, with TRBD2 matching over 11 bases. The CDR3 runs to 17 residues. Germline CDR1 reads LNHNV; CDR2 reads YYDKDF (reference sequence). The V segment lost 0 bases and the J segment 7 bases; nucleotides outside the gene matches: 8. The CDR3, as DNA: TGTGCCACCAGCAGAGATCTTAGCGGGGGGGCTCTAAATGAGCAGTTCTTC. This encodes CATSRDLSGGALNEQFF.

This chain connects TRBV5-6 to TRBJ2-1; 7 bases are a match to TRBD1. V trimming: 3 bases; J trimming: 3 bases; junction bases outside the gene matches: 6. The CDR3 contains 15 residues. CDR1 and CDR2 (germline): SGHDT, YYEEEE. CDR3: CASSSGTAYYNEQFF. The CDR3 nucleotides are TGTGCCAGCAGCTCCGGGACAGCGTACTACAATGAGCAGTTCTTC.

This rearrangement joins TRBV10-3 to TRBJ2-7; D unresolved. V dropped 2 bases and J dropped 3 bases, with 8 bases sitting between them. Per germline, CDR1 ENHRY and CDR2 SYGVKD. This CDR3 has 13 amino acids. The CDR3, as DNA: TGTGCCATCAGTGAGGGCAAAGACTACGAGCAGTACTTC. It is translated as CAISEGKDYEQYF.